Listed below are T cell receptor beta chains from one sample, sequenced in a study of beta chain features in type 1 diabetes. Method: immunoSEQ multiplex PCR; TCRdb's copy keeps in-frame clones and lacks some. The sample has 120,000 or so clones, approximately 15% seen once. The material sequenced was central memory CD4+ T cells from blood. These receptors came from a man aged 18 to 29 with type 1 diabetes. The CDR3 runs from the conserved cysteine through the conserved F or W. Fields, in order: CDR3 protein, CDR3 DNA, V gene, clone size, D gene, J gene, CDR3 length. The D gene is left open where the match is weak. Size is stated for part of the rows, as once, few or many counts, or as a class when the clone is expanded.

cdr3_aa: CASSYSRGADGYTF
cdr3_nt: TGTGCCAGCAGTTACTCGAGAGGGGCCGACGGCTACACCTTC
v_call: TRBV6-5
clone_size: NA
d_call: NA
j_call: TRBJ1-2
cdr3_length: 14

cdr3_aa: CSVDRGVNEQFF
cdr3_nt: TGCAGCGTTGATCGGGGTGTGAATGAGCAGTTCTTC
v_call: TRBV29-1
clone_size: NA
d_call: NA
j_call: TRBJ2-1
cdr3_length: 12

cdr3_aa: CASSLDGGAGTDTQYF
cdr3_nt: TGCGCCAGCAGCTTGGATGGAGGGGCAGGAACAGATACGCAGTATTTT
v_call: TRBV5-1
clone_size: few
d_call: NA
j_call: TRBJ2-3
cdr3_length: 16

cdr3_aa: CASSYRDNEQFF
cdr3_nt: TGTGCCAGCAGCTACAGGGACAATGAGCAGTTCTTC
v_call: TRBV7-2
clone_size: many
d_call: NA
j_call: TRBJ2-1
cdr3_length: 12

cdr3_aa: CASPMWRATNTEAFF
cdr3_nt: TGTGCCAGCCCTATGTGGAGGGCGACCAACACTGAAGCTTTCTTT
v_call: TRBV7-2
clone_size: few
d_call: NA
j_call: TRBJ1-1
cdr3_length: 15

cdr3_aa: CASSLSHGNGYEQYF
cdr3_nt: TGTGCCAGCAGCTTATCCCACGGGAACGGATACGAGCAGTACTTC
v_call: TRBV7-2
clone_size: few
d_call: NA
j_call: TRBJ2-7
cdr3_length: 15

cdr3_aa: CASSLALAGGETQYF
cdr3_nt: TGTGCCAGCAGCTTAGCGCTAGCGGGAGGGGAGACCCAGTACTTC
v_call: TRBV7-2
clone_size: few
d_call: TRBD2
j_call: TRBJ2-5
cdr3_length: 15

cdr3_aa: CASSQQGAYEQYF
cdr3_nt: TGTGCCAGCAGTCAACAGGGAGCCTACGAGCAGTACTTC
v_call: TRBV2
clone_size: NA
d_call: NA
j_call: TRBJ2-7
cdr3_length: 13

cdr3_aa: CASSQGQGSKVETQYF
cdr3_nt: TGTGCCAGCAGCCAAGGACAGGGATCGAAAGTCGAGACCCAGTACTTC
v_call: TRBV14
clone_size: few
d_call: TRBD1
j_call: TRBJ2-5
cdr3_length: 16

cdr3_aa: CASSQEMGVYGYTF
cdr3_nt: TGTGCCAGCAGCCAAGAAATGGGGGTCTATGGCTACACCTTC
v_call: TRBV4-2
clone_size: few
d_call: NA
j_call: TRBJ1-2
cdr3_length: 14

cdr3_aa: CASSYLQGRSSYEQYF
cdr3_nt: TGTGCCAGCAGTTACTTACAGGGCAGAAGCTCCTACGAGCAGTACTTC
v_call: TRBV6-5
clone_size: NA
d_call: NA
j_call: TRBJ2-7
cdr3_length: 16

cdr3_aa: CASSLRSGPSSYNEQFF
cdr3_nt: TGTGCCAGCAGCTTACGGAGCGGGCCGAGCTCCTACAATGAGCAGTTCTTC
v_call: TRBV7-8
clone_size: few
d_call: NA
j_call: TRBJ2-1
cdr3_length: 17

cdr3_aa: CASSIGTGRGNEQFF
cdr3_nt: TGTGCCAGTAGTATCGGGACAGGGAGGGGTAATGAGCAGTTCTTC
v_call: TRBV19
clone_size: few
d_call: TRBD1
j_call: TRBJ2-1
cdr3_length: 15

cdr3_aa: CASSPSRGGYNEQFF
cdr3_nt: TGTGCCAGCTCACCATCGAGGGGTGGCTACAATGAGCAGTTCTTC
v_call: TRBV18
clone_size: NA
d_call: NA
j_call: TRBJ2-1
cdr3_length: 15

cdr3_aa: CASSYEGASTDTQYF
cdr3_nt: TGTGCCAGCAGTTACGAAGGGGCGAGCACAGATACGCAGTATTTT
v_call: TRBV6-5
clone_size: few
d_call: NA
j_call: TRBJ2-3
cdr3_length: 15

cdr3_aa: CASSYSRADAYEQYF
cdr3_nt: TGTGCCAGCAGTTACTCGAGGGCGGACGCCTACGAGCAGTACTTC
v_call: TRBV6-5
clone_size: NA
d_call: NA
j_call: TRBJ2-7
cdr3_length: 15

cdr3_aa: CASSRTGVMTEAFF
cdr3_nt: TGCGCCAGCAGCCGGACAGGGGTCATGACTGAAGCTTTCTTT
v_call: TRBV23-1
clone_size: NA
d_call: TRBD1
j_call: TRBJ1-1
cdr3_length: 14

cdr3_aa: CASSEWSQGTQHF
cdr3_nt: TGTGCCAGCAGTGAATGGAGTCAAGGGACCCAGCATTTT
v_call: TRBV25-1
clone_size: few
d_call: NA
j_call: TRBJ1-5
cdr3_length: 13

cdr3_aa: CASSTLLAGGLSGANVLTF
cdr3_nt: TGTGCCAGCAGCACCCTCCTAGCGGGAGGCCTCTCTGGGGCCAACGTCCTGACTTTC
v_call: TRBV21-1
clone_size: many
d_call: NA
j_call: TRBJ2-6
cdr3_length: 19

cdr3_aa: CASSQGRASGENEQFF
cdr3_nt: TGCGCCAGCAGCCAAGGGAGAGCAAGCGGGGAGAATGAGCAGTTCTTC
v_call: TRBV4-1
clone_size: NA
d_call: TRBD2
j_call: TRBJ2-1
cdr3_length: 16

cdr3_aa: CASSQDGGASTDTQYF
cdr3_nt: TGTGCCAGCAGCCAAGATGGTGGGGCTAGCACAGATACGCAGTATTTT
v_call: TRBV14
clone_size: NA
d_call: NA
j_call: TRBJ2-3
cdr3_length: 16

cdr3_aa: CASSLVGVRNEKLFF
cdr3_nt: TGTGCCAGCAGCTTAGTTGGAGTTCGAAATGAAAAACTGTTTTTT
v_call: TRBV11-2
clone_size: few
d_call: NA
j_call: TRBJ1-4
cdr3_length: 15

cdr3_aa: CASTRRAGANVLTF
cdr3_nt: TGTGCCAGCACCCGCAGGGCCGGGGCCAACGTCCTGACTTTC
v_call: TRBV6-5
clone_size: many
d_call: NA
j_call: TRBJ2-6
cdr3_length: 14

cdr3_aa: CACSGGLTTDTQYF
cdr3_nt: TGTGCCTGCTCCGGGGGGCTGACCACAGATACGCAGTATTTT
v_call: TRBV30
clone_size: NA
d_call: NA
j_call: TRBJ2-3
cdr3_length: 14

cdr3_aa: CASRSQGYYEQYF
cdr3_nt: TGTGCCAGTAGAAGCCAGGGCTACTACGAGCAGTACTTC
v_call: TRBV19
clone_size: NA
d_call: NA
j_call: TRBJ2-7
cdr3_length: 13

cdr3_aa: CASSQDSRGGAGEKLFF
cdr3_nt: TGCGCCAGCAGCCAAGATTCTAGGGGGGGCGCAGGGGAAAAACTGTTTTTT
v_call: TRBV4-3
clone_size: few
d_call: NA
j_call: TRBJ1-4
cdr3_length: 17

cdr3_aa: CASSRDSDNYGYTF
cdr3_nt: TGTGCCAGCTCTCGGGACAGTGACAACTATGGCTACACCTTC
v_call: TRBV6-1
clone_size: NA
d_call: TRBD1
j_call: TRBJ1-2
cdr3_length: 14

cdr3_aa: CASSLTGNSPLHF
cdr3_nt: TGTGCCAGCAGTTTAACAGGGAATTCACCCCTCCACTTT
v_call: TRBV28
clone_size: NA
d_call: NA
j_call: TRBJ1-6
cdr3_length: 13

cdr3_aa: CSVRPLEGAGGYTF
cdr3_nt: TGCAGCGTCCGACCCTTGGAGGGGGCGGGGGGCTACACCTTC
v_call: TRBV29-1
clone_size: NA
d_call: TRBD1
j_call: TRBJ1-2
cdr3_length: 14

cdr3_aa: CASSPRDRVTYEQYF
cdr3_nt: TGTGCCAGTAGTCCTCGGGACAGGGTAACCTACGAGCAGTACTTC
v_call: TRBV19
clone_size: few
d_call: TRBD1
j_call: TRBJ2-7
cdr3_length: 15

cdr3_aa: CAWRGQGRGSYEQYF
cdr3_nt: TGTGCCTGGAGGGGACAGGGGCGGGGCTCCTACGAGCAGTACTTC
v_call: TRBV30
clone_size: NA
d_call: TRBD1
j_call: TRBJ2-7
cdr3_length: 15

cdr3_aa: CASSLDRGNEKLFF
cdr3_nt: TGTGCCAGCAGTCTGGACAGGGGTAATGAAAAACTGTTTTTT
v_call: TRBV2
clone_size: NA
d_call: TRBD1
j_call: TRBJ1-4
cdr3_length: 14

cdr3_aa: CASSPISGSSYNEQFF
cdr3_nt: TGTGCCAGCTCACCAATTAGCGGGAGCTCCTACAATGAGCAGTTCTTC
v_call: TRBV18
clone_size: NA
d_call: TRBD2
j_call: TRBJ2-1
cdr3_length: 16

cdr3_aa: CAWSVSRQFMNTEAFF
cdr3_nt: TGTGCCTGGAGTGTATCCCGTCAGTTTATGAACACTGAAGCTTTCTTT
v_call: TRBV30
clone_size: NA
d_call: NA
j_call: TRBJ1-1
cdr3_length: 16

cdr3_aa: CASSLVQGNAGELFF
cdr3_nt: TGTGCCAGCAGTTTAGTACAGGGAAATGCCGGGGAGCTGTTTTTT
v_call: TRBV27
clone_size: NA
d_call: NA
j_call: TRBJ2-2
cdr3_length: 15

cdr3_aa: CASSQWGSETSSYNEQFF
cdr3_nt: TGCGCCAGCAGTCAGTGGGGGTCTGAGACCAGTTCCTACAATGAGCAGTTCTTC
v_call: TRBV23-1
clone_size: few
d_call: NA
j_call: TRBJ2-1
cdr3_length: 18

cdr3_aa: CAWSPRASLDQPQHF
cdr3_nt: TGTGCCTGGAGTCCCCGGGCCAGTCTGGACCAGCCCCAGCATTTT
v_call: TRBV30
clone_size: few
d_call: NA
j_call: TRBJ1-5
cdr3_length: 15

cdr3_aa: CAWSVLGAGAGDTQYF
cdr3_nt: TGTGCCTGGAGTGTACTAGGGGCGGGAGCCGGAGATACGCAGTATTTT
v_call: TRBV30
clone_size: many
d_call: TRBD2
j_call: TRBJ2-3
cdr3_length: 16

cdr3_aa: CASSEYNEQYF
cdr3_nt: TGTGCCAGCAGTGAATATAACGAGCAGTACTTC
v_call: TRBV2
clone_size: NA
d_call: NA
j_call: TRBJ2-7
cdr3_length: 11

cdr3_aa: CASSTGNRVLTYEQYF
cdr3_nt: TGTGCCAGCAGCACCGGTAACAGGGTATTAACCTACGAGCAGTACTTC
v_call: TRBV2
clone_size: NA
d_call: NA
j_call: TRBJ2-7
cdr3_length: 16

cdr3_aa: CASSVDEGPNTEAFF
cdr3_nt: TGTGCCAGCAGCGTAGACGAGGGGCCGAACACTGAAGCTTTCTTT
v_call: TRBV9
clone_size: few
d_call: NA
j_call: TRBJ1-1
cdr3_length: 15

cdr3_aa: CASSPTSGGSYEQYF
cdr3_nt: TGTGCCAGCTCACCTACGTCGGGAGGCTCCTACGAGCAGTACTTC
v_call: TRBV18
clone_size: NA
d_call: TRBD2
j_call: TRBJ2-7
cdr3_length: 15

cdr3_aa: CAWSYVAGGPGGTDTQYF
cdr3_nt: TGTGCCTGGAGTTACGTAGCGGGAGGGCCTGGGGGCACAGATACGCAGTATTTT
v_call: TRBV30
clone_size: NA
d_call: TRBD2
j_call: TRBJ2-3
cdr3_length: 18

cdr3_aa: CASSLEGVVHEQYF
cdr3_nt: TGTGCCAGCAGCTTAGAGGGTGTTGTCCACGAGCAGTACTTC
v_call: TRBV7-9
clone_size: few
d_call: NA
j_call: TRBJ2-7
cdr3_length: 14

cdr3_aa: CASKGASITDTQYF
cdr3_nt: TGTGCCAGCAAGGGCGCTAGCATTACAGATACGCAGTATTTT
v_call: TRBV28
clone_size: few
d_call: NA
j_call: TRBJ2-3
cdr3_length: 14

cdr3_aa: CASSVGGDGTEAFF
cdr3_nt: TGTGCCAGCAGCGTAGGGGGCGATGGCACTGAAGCTTTCTTT
v_call: TRBV9
clone_size: NA
d_call: NA
j_call: TRBJ1-1
cdr3_length: 14

cdr3_aa: CASSFKTFGTGELFF
cdr3_nt: TGTGCCAGCAGCTTTAAGACCTTTGGCACCGGGGAGCTGTTTTTT
v_call: TRBV5-4
clone_size: once
d_call: NA
j_call: TRBJ2-2
cdr3_length: 15

cdr3_aa: CASTDISYEQYF
cdr3_nt: TGTGCCAGCACTGACATTTCCTACGAGCAGTACTTC
v_call: TRBV28
clone_size: few
d_call: NA
j_call: TRBJ2-7
cdr3_length: 12